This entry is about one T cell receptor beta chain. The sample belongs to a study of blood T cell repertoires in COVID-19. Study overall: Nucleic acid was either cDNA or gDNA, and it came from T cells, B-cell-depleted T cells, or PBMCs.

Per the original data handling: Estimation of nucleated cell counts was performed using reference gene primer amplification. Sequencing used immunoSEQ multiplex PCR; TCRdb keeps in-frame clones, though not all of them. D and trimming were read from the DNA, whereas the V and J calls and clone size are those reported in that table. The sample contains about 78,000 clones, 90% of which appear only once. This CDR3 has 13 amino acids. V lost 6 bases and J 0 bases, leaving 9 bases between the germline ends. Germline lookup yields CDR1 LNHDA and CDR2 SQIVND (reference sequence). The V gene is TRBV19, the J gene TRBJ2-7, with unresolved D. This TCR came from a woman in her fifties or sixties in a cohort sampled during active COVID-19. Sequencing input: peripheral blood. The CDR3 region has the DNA TGTGCCAGTAGCCCCCTTTTCTCCTACGAGCAGTACTTC. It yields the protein CASSPLFSYEQYF.